The source of this TCR beta chain is a study of T cells in Graves' hyperthyroidism and ophthalmopathy. About 10 ml fresh peripheral blood yielded the PBMCs. Regions amplified from RNA transcripts were the TCR beta CDR3 regions. First-round RT-PCR of the TCR CDR3 relied on the HTBI primer set. TCRdb recomputed calls from the multiplex PCR reads with MiXCR, one row per CDR3 protein. The table records approximately 600,000 distinct CDR3 sequences, 15% to 20% of them present only once. The receptor was derived from a woman aged 25 to 39 with Graves' hyperthyroidism. The specimen was blood.

The CDR3 region is CASSLGGTGNPAFF. In nucleotides, the CDR3 is TGTGCCAGCAGTCTTGGAGGGACAGGCAATCCGGCTTTCTTT. The V call is TRBV6-1, the J call TRBJ1-1; the match to TRBD1 covers 8 bases. CDR3 length: 14 amino acids. The trim removed 5 bases at V and 11 bases at J, leaving 13 bases unmatched. CDR1 and CDR2 from the germline V gene are MNHNS and SASEGT.